This entry lists 30 T cell receptor beta chains sequenced from one sample in a study of OX40 agonist ivuxolimab in advanced cancers. Only in-frame clones appear in the TCRdb table, and some are missing; sequencing was by immunoSEQ multiplex PCR. The top ten clones hold less than 9.5% of a sample with about 83,000 clones, 65% to 85% of them seen once. The specimen comprised CD4+ or CD8+ T cells sorted from blood, sampled in a trial of the OX40 agonist ivuxolimab. These receptors came from an adult with an advanced solid tumor such as melanoma, head and neck, liver or kidney cancer.

This sequence joins TRBV5-1 and TRBJ2-3; D remains ambiguous. CDR3 size: 14 residues. The germline gives CDR1 SGHRS, CDR2 YFSETQ. Trimming left V 4 bases short and J 2 bases short, with 11 bases between. The CDR3 sequence: CASSVGPATDTQYF. The CDR3 DNA reads as TGCGCCAGCAGCGTAGGACCTGCCACAGATACGCAGTATTTT.

This chain connects TRBV6-5 to TRBJ1-6; D gene uncertain. The CDR3 consists of 15 residues. Germline CDR1 reads MNHEY; CDR2 reads SVGAGI. The V and J ends lost 6 bases and 5 bases respectively, with 14 bases between them. The CDR3 protein is CASRPPTGNNSPLHF. The CDR3 DNA sequence: TGTGCCAGCAGACCACCGACGGGAAATAATTCACCCCTCCACTTT.

This chain uses TRBV5-1 with TRBJ1-5; D ambiguous. Trimming removed 0 bases at V and 8 bases at J, with 12 bases between. The germline V gene encodes CDR1 SGHRS and CDR2 YFSETQ. This CDR3 is 14 amino acids long. CDR3 loop: CASSLGVGLKPQHF. CDR3 in DNA: TGCGCCAGCAGCTTGGGAGTAGGGCTAAAGCCCCAGCATTTT.

The chain couples TRBV18 to TRBJ1-5; 10 bases agree with TRBD1. Trimming removed 2 bases from V and 4 bases from J; junction bases left unmatched: 2. Germline CDR1 and CDR2: KGHSH and LQKENI. The CDR3 runs to 15 residues. The CDR3 region has the DNA TGTGCCAGCTCACCAGGGACAGGGGCTAATCAGCCCCAGCATTTT. This encodes CASSPGTGANQPQHF.

V is TRBV5-3 and J is TRBJ1-5, with D hard to call. TRBV5-3 is an ORF, and what it does is uncertain. V was cut by 3 bases and J by 0 bases, with 13 bases left in between. This CDR3 comprises 16 residues. CDR3 in amino acids: CARSYKGLNSNQPQHF. CDR3 coding DNA: TGTGCCAGAAGCTATAAAGGACTGAATAGCAATCAGCCCCAGCATTTT.

V and J are TRBV21-1 and TRBJ2-7; the table's D gene call, TRBD2, was not cross checked with the DNA. TRBV21-1 is assigned pseudogene status. CDR3 length: 12 residues. The CDR3: CASLRVPYEQYF. In nucleotides, the CDR3 is TGTGCCAGTTTACGGGTGCCCTACGAGCAGTACTTC.

This chain uses TRBV2 with TRBJ1-2, with 11 bases aligning to TRBD1. V was clipped by 5 bases and J by 4 bases; unmatched bases: 6. Germline lookup yields CDR1 SNHLY and CDR2 FYNNEI. The CDR3 consists of 15 residues. This chain's CDR3 is CASSRDRGSPYGYTF. The CDR3 DNA is TGTGCCAGCAGTCGGGACAGGGGGTCGCCCTATGGCTACACCTTC.

This chain joins TRBV7-2 and TRBJ2-1; TRBD2 might be the D (5 bases). The CDR3 contains 15 residues. Trimming took off 0 bases at V and 3 bases at J, with 9 bases between the two ends. Germline values: CDR1 SGHTA, CDR2 FQGNSA. The chain's CDR3 is CASSLAGENYNEQFF. Here the CDR3 DNA reads TGTGCCAGCAGCTTAGCGGGAGAAAACTACAATGAGCAGTTCTTC.

The chain has TRBV10-2 and TRBJ2-5, with TRBD2 as a possible D gene (6 bases). The CDR3 loop spans 13 amino acids. Trimming stripped 7 bases from V and 4 bases from J, with 13 bases between. Germline CDR1 WSHSY, CDR2 SAAADI. The CDR3 DNA is TGCGCCAGCACCCTGGCGGGGAGAGAGACCCAGTACTTC. It encodes CASTLAGRETQYF.

The chain has TRBV11-1 and TRBJ2-1; 11 nucleotides line up with TRBD2. With 5 bases clipped from V and 2 bases from J, the junction kept 2 bases outside the gene matches. This CDR3 region has 15 residues. CDR1 is SGHAT, CDR2 FQDESV, per germline (reference sequence). CDR3 coding DNA: TGTGCCAGCAGCAAGACTAGCGGGACCTACAATGAGCAGTTCTTC. This gives the protein CASSKTSGTYNEQFF.

Points on this clone: This sample includes further DNA sequences coding for the same CDR3. This chain connects TRBV27 to TRBJ1-1; no clear D. The ends were cut back, 3 bases at V and 2 bases at J, with 7 bases in the middle. The CDR3 loop spans 13 amino acids. The germline CDR1 and CDR2 sequences are MNHEY and SMNVEV (reference sequence). The CDR3 DNA reads as TGTGCCAGCAGTTTTTTAGCTAACACTGAAGCTTTCTTT. This gives the protein CASSFLANTEAFF.

The table lists this clone with a count of one. The chain has TRBV6-5 and TRBJ1-2; D call uncertain. Germline CDR1 MNHEY, CDR2 SVGAGI. The CDR3 extends over 15 amino acids. V shed 4 bases and J shed 3 bases, with 15 bases lying between them. CDR3 in DNA: TGTGCCAGCAGTTCATCGGCCCCGAGAGACTATGGCTACACCTTC. This encodes CASSSSAPRDYGYTF.

This chain links TRBV7-3 with TRBJ2-1; 8 bases are a match to TRBD1. V gave up 0 bases and J gave up 4 bases; unmatched junction bases: 8. The CDR3 sequence is 17 residues long. Germline V gene lookup returns CDR1 SGHTA and CDR2 FQGTGA. CDR3 sequence: CASSLTPLGTGYNEQFF. In nucleotides, the CDR3 is TGTGCCAGCAGCTTAACGCCCTTGGGGACAGGTTACAATGAGCAGTTCTTC.

This chain connects TRBV4-2 to TRBJ1-3; D is uncertain. CDR1 and CDR2 (germline): LGHNA, YNFKEQ. There are 16 residues in the CDR3. Trimming shortened V by 0 bases and J by 3 bases, and 12 bases separated the two germline ends. The CDR3 is CASSQDPLDGGNTIYF. The CDR3 coding sequence is TGTGCCAGCAGCCAAGATCCCCTGGACGGTGGAAACACCATATATTTT.

V usage is TRBV19 and J usage is TRBJ2-1; D could derive from TRBD1 or TRBD2 (5 bases each). Per germline, CDR1 LNHDA and CDR2 SQIVND (reference sequence). The CDR3 is made up of 13 amino acids. Trimming removed 1 base at V and 10 bases at J, with 11 bases between. The CDR3 is CASSIAPGPEQFF. The CDR3 bases are TGTGCCAGTAGTATAGCTCCGGGGCCAGAGCAGTTCTTC.

The CDR3, as DNA: TGTGCCTGGAGTGTACTACAGGGGAATGAAAAACTGTTTTTT. It translates to CAWSVLQGNEKLFF. This chain links TRBV30 with TRBJ1-4; 7 nucleotides match TRBD1. With 0 bases clipped from V and 5 bases from J, the junction kept 3 bases outside the gene matches. This CDR3 comprises 14 residues. Looked up from germline, CDR1 is GTSNPN and CDR2 is SVGIG (reference sequence).

The chain carries TRBV7-9 and TRBJ1-2; 7 bases fit TRBD1. J gave up 8 bases and V 5 bases, and 5 bases lay outside the gene matches. Germline lookup yields CDR1 SEHNR and CDR2 FQNEAQ (reference sequence). The CDR3 is 12 residues long. The CDR3 coding sequence is TGTGCCAGCAGCCCGGGACAGAGCGGCTACACCTTC. Translated: CASSPGQSGYTF.

The rearrangement uses TRBV7-8 and TRBJ2-7, with 9 bases matching TRBD2. Germline CDR1 is SGHVS and CDR2 is FQNEAQ. V was pared by 4 bases and J by 4 bases, with 5 bases of the junction left unmatched. The CDR3 is 14 amino acids. CDR3 DNA sequence: TGTGCCAGCAGCTCCCAGCGGGGGGAATACGAGCAGTACTTC. This codes for CASSSQRGEYEQYF. Supplemented by reference TRBV7-8 and TRBJ2-7, the full variable domain reads GAGVSQSPRYKVAKRGQDVALRCDPISGHVSLFWYQQALGQGPEFLTYFQNEAQLDKSGLPSDRFFAERPEGSVSTLKIQRTQQEDSAVYLCASSSQRGEYEQYFGPGTRLTVT.

The chain carries TRBV7-9 and TRBJ2-3; tentatively, D is TRBD2 (7 bases). This CDR3 contains 15 residues. Looked up from germline, CDR1 is SEHNR and CDR2 is FQNEAQ (reference sequence). Deletions cut 5 bases from V and 6 bases from J, with 18 bases between. The CDR3 DNA reads TGTGCCAGCAGCCCAATCGGCGGGGGCGACGATACGCAGTATTTT. It translates to CASSPIGGGDDTQYF.

The chain employs TRBV5-4 and TRBJ2-1; 8 bases are shared with TRBD2. The V gene end was trimmed by 1 base and the J gene end by 3 bases; junction bases not matched to a gene: 3. Germline-derived CDR1 and CDR2 are SGHNT and YYREEE (reference sequence). The CDR3 length is 15 residues. The CDR3 protein is CASSLKRERYNEQFF. CDR3 coding DNA: TGTGCCAGCAGCTTGAAGCGGGAGCGCTACAATGAGCAGTTCTTC.

V is TRBV5-6 and J is TRBJ2-2, with D possibly TRBD2 on 6 matching bases. Germline V gene lookup returns CDR1 SGHDT and CDR2 YYEEEE. V lost 2 bases and J lost 4, with 9 bases in between. This CDR3 is built from 14 residues. Here the CDR3 DNA reads TGTGCCAGCAGCTTAGGAGGGTTCACCGGGGAGCTGTTTTTT. This encodes CASSLGGFTGELFF.

This rearrangement joins TRBV6-5 to TRBJ2-1; D is possibly TRBD2 (6 bases). The CDR3 extends over 16 amino acids. Germline values: CDR1 MNHEY, CDR2 SVGAGI. Between the trimmed V and J ends, which lost 0 bases and 0 bases, there was a span of 9 bases. CDR3 region: CASSYSSGGSYNEQFF. Here the CDR3 DNA reads TGTGCCAGCAGTTACTCATCCGGGGGCTCCTACAATGAGCAGTTCTTC.

J is TRBJ1-2 and V is TRBV15; unclear D gene. Between the trimmed V and J ends, which lost 0 bases and 7 bases, there was a span of 9 bases. Germline V lookup: CDR1 LNHNV, CDR2 YYDKDF (reference sequence). The CDR3 runs 13 residues. The DNA of the CDR3 is TGTGCCACCAGCAGAGACGGTGGAGGTGGCTACACCTTC. This sequence encodes CATSRDGGGGYTF. The full variable domain, in which reference TRBV15 and TRBJ1-2 provide the parts outside the CDR3, is DAMVIQNPRYQVTQFGKPVTLSCSQTLNHNVMYWYQQKSSQAPKLLFHYYDKDFNNEADTPDNFQSRRPNTSFCFLDIRSPGLGDTAMYLCATSRDGGGGYTFGSGTRLTVV.

The rearrangement uses TRBV29-1 and TRBJ2-2; D is ambiguous. The CDR3 extends over 14 amino acids. Germline values: CDR1 SQVTM, CDR2 ANQGSEA. V was pared by 6 bases and J by 2 bases, with 13 bases between. Here the CDR3 reads CSVVGILNTGELFF. In DNA form, the CDR3 reads TGCAGCGTCGTGGGGATTCTAAACACCGGGGAGCTGTTTTTT.

This rearrangement joins TRBV5-1 to TRBJ2-3, with 8 bases that match TRBD1. The CDR3 covers 16 residues. V was pared by 2 bases and J by 6 bases, with 11 bases of the junction left unmatched. CDR1 and CDR2 (germline): SGHRS, YFSETQ. This chain's CDR3 is CASSFGGDRRRDTQYF. CDR3 coding DNA: TGCGCCAGCAGCTTTGGTGGGGACAGGAGGAGGGATACGCAGTATTTT.

This clone was picked up many times. At one of its ends the junction is not consistent with the germline gene, which may arise from a read error. The chain links TRBV19 to TRBJ1-2, with TRBD1 as a possible D gene (6 bases). The CDR3 is 19 amino acids. Germline-derived CDR1 and CDR2 are LNHDA and SQIVND (reference sequence). DNA of the CDR3: TGTGCCAGTAGTCTCCCTTTTGGGGGCACACAACCCTATGGGGGCTATCCGGCCTTC. Its protein is CASSLPFGGTQPYGGYPAF.

The CDR3 region has the DNA TGTGCCAGCAGTTTTCTGGCCCAGGCCCCCACTGAAGCTTTCTTT. This translates into CASSFLAQAPTEAFF. The chain combines TRBV27 with TRBJ1-1; the D is unclear. The CDR3 consists of 15 residues. The V end lost 3 bases, the J end lost 4 bases, and 15 bases lay between the germline ends. In germline, CDR1 is MNHEY, CDR2 SMNVEV (reference sequence).

The V and J genes are TRBV7-8 and TRBJ2-1; 8 positions agree with TRBD2. CDR3 length equals 14 residues. V lost 3 bases and J lost 10; bases outside the gene matches: 8. Germline V gene sequence: CDR1 SGHVS, CDR2 FQNEAQ. The CDR3 loop is CASSLYTGGNEQFF. The CDR3 bases are TGTGCCAGCAGCTTGTATACGGGGGGGAACGAGCAGTTCTTC.

V is TRBV5-4 and J is TRBJ1-1; 9 bases are shared with TRBD1. The CDR3 is 14 residues long. V was clipped by 4 bases and J by 6 bases; unmatched bases: 7. Germline V CDR1 and CDR2: SGHNT, YYREEE (reference sequence). In DNA, the CDR3 is TGTGCCAGCAGCCAGAACAGGGGGCAATCTGAAGCTTTCTTT. It yields the protein CASSQNRGQSEAFF.

The chain uses TRBV6-1 and TRBJ1-4; TRBD1 might be the D (6 bases). Germline V CDR1 and CDR2: MNHNS, SASEGT. The CDR3 consists of 17 residues. V lost 2 bases and J 6 bases, leaving 19 bases between the germline ends. CDR3 protein: CASSEMAGAREDEKLFF. CDR3 nucleotides: TGTGCCAGCAGTGAAATGGCAGGGGCAAGGGAGGATGAAAAACTGTTTTTT.